These 25 T cell receptor beta chains were all obtained from the same sample, sequenced in a study of response to subunit inactivated influenza vaccine. TCRdb itself ran the RT-PCR reads through MiXCR, one entry per CDR3 protein. The repertoire holds under 750,000 distinct CDR3 sequences, with about 12% as singletons. Source: PBMCs from blood, taken on the day of vaccination. The origin of the receptors is a man aged 50 to 59 who received an inactivated influenza vaccine.

J is TRBJ2-5 and V is TRBV30, with a weak D call TRBD1 (5 bases). CDR1 is GTSNPN, CDR2 SVGIG, per germline (reference sequence). Trimming removed 1 base from V and 9 bases from J, with 15 bases in between. The CDR3 is 13 amino acids. The CDR3 nucleotides read TGTGCCTGGAGTGGGGGCCCCGAGAGAGCCCAGTACTTC. This codes for CAWSGGPERAQYF.

This clonotype was counted only a few times. The gene calls are TRBV20-1 and TRBJ2-5; D might be TRBD2 (6 bases). This CDR3 is built from 14 residues. The V end was cut by 1 base, the J end by 0 bases, with 9 bases between. Germline CDR1 is DFQATT and CDR2 is SNEGSKA (reference sequence). CDR3 region: CSARGRDNQETQYF. The CDR3 bases are TGCAGTGCTAGAGGGAGGGATAACCAAGAGACCCAGTACTTC.

This clonotype was seen a handful of times. J is TRBJ2-1 and V is TRBV27; TRBD2 aligns across 10 bases. CDR1 MNHEY and CDR2 SMNVEV come from the germline V gene (reference sequence). The CDR3 runs 15 residues. The J segment lost 3 bases and the V segment lost 6 bases, leaving 5 bases of the junction unmatched. For the CDR3, the DNA is TGTGCCAGCAGACTGACTAGCGGGCTCTACAATGAGCAGTTCTTC. This sequence encodes CASRLTSGLYNEQFF.

The chain employs TRBV4-3 and TRBJ1-2; 11 nucleotides match TRBD1. This CDR3 contains 15 residues. V lost 3 bases and J lost 7; bases outside the gene matches: 7. CDR1 and CDR2 (germline): LGHNA, YSLEER. CDR3 region: CASSHPGQGVGGYTF. CDR3 nucleotides: TGCGCCAGCAGCCACCCGGGACAGGGGGTTGGTGGCTACACCTTC.

This chain joins TRBV12-3 or TRBV12-4 and TRBJ2-2; 13 nucleotides agree with TRBD2. With 5 bases clipped from V and 0 bases from J, the junction kept 12 bases outside the gene matches. The CDR3 spans 20 residues. This CDR3 is CASSPDPGLAGVPNTGELFF. The CDR3 DNA sequence: TGTGCCAGCAGTCCAGACCCAGGACTAGCGGGGGTTCCGAACACCGGGGAGCTGTTTTTT.

The V call is TRBV12-3 or TRBV12-4, the J call TRBJ2-1; TRBD1 aligns across 9 bases. This CDR3 is 13 amino acids long. V lost 5 bases and J lost 7; bases outside the gene matches: 3. CDR3 loop: CASSTGTGNEQFF. The CDR3 region has the DNA TGTGCCAGCAGTACCGGGACAGGGAATGAGCAGTTCTTC.

This clonotype was counted between two and nine times. The V gene is TRBV10-3, the J gene TRBJ2-1; no clear D gene. The ends were cut back, 0 bases at V and 5 bases at J, with 14 bases in the middle. This CDR3 spans 16 amino acids. Germline V lookup: CDR1 ENHRY, CDR2 SYGVKD. As DNA, the CDR3 is TGTGCCATCAGTGAGTCGATGGCGATGACGAACAATGAGCAGTTCTTC. Translated, it gives CAISESMAMTNNEQFF.

A few counts support this clonotype. The junction departs from germline at one end; a sequencing error may be responsible. This rearrangement joins TRBV20-1 to TRBJ1-5, with D maybe TRBD1 (5 bases). Germline CDR1 is DFQATT and CDR2 is SNEGSKA (reference sequence). This CDR3 region has 14 residues. CDR3 nucleotides: TGCAGTGCCAGAGGGACCGCGCCAGATCAGCCCCAGCATTTT. Translation gives CSARGTAPDQPQHF.

This clonotype occurred a few times. This rearrangement joins TRBV7-2 to TRBJ1-1; D is unresolved. The CDR3 is 14 residues long. The V end was cut by 3 bases, the J end by 5 bases, with 13 bases between. The germline CDR1 and CDR2 sequences are SGHTA and FQGNSA. DNA of the CDR3: TGTGCCAGCAGCTTGTGGACCGAGACTACTGAAGCTTTCTTT. As protein: CASSLWTETTEAFF.

This chain uses TRBV10-3 with TRBJ2-1, with 7 positions matching TRBD2. The J segment lost 5 bases and the V segment lost 3 bases, leaving 10 bases of the junction unmatched. The CDR3 is 16 residues long. Germline V CDR1 and CDR2: ENHRY, SYGVKD. CDR3 in amino acids: CAISEGRGRMNNEQFF. CDR3 DNA: TGTGCCATCAGTGAAGGGAGGGGACGGATGAACAATGAGCAGTTCTTC.

The J gene is TRBJ2-3, the V gene TRBV3-1, with 8 nucleotides matching TRBD2. Germline V gives CDR1 LGHDT, CDR2 YNNKEL (reference sequence). Trimming removed 4 bases from V and 4 bases from J; junction bases left unmatched: 7. CDR3 length: 15 amino acids. This CDR3 is CASSPSAGVPDTQYF. In DNA form, the CDR3 reads TGTGCCAGCAGCCCCTCAGCGGGGGTACCAGATACGCAGTATTTT.

V usage is TRBV11-2 and J usage is TRBJ2-1, with unresolved D. Germline CDR1 reads SGHAT; CDR2 reads FQNNGV. V was pared by 2 bases and J by 3 bases, with 17 bases between. The CDR3 consists of 17 residues. CDR3 protein: CASSLWAQLGRYNEQFF. CDR3 nucleotide sequence: TGTGCCAGCAGCTTATGGGCACAGTTAGGACGCTACAATGAGCAGTTCTTC.

This clonotype was observed a few times. This sequence joins TRBV5-1 and TRBJ2-2; a weak D match, TRBD2 (6 bases). This CDR3 contains 16 residues. Deletions cut 2 bases from V and 4 bases from J, with 15 bases between. Germline V lookup: CDR1 SGHRS, CDR2 YFSETQ. This CDR3 reads CASSFSPGLFTGELFF. The CDR3 coding sequence is TGCGCCAGCAGCTTTTCCCCGGGACTTTTCACCGGGGAGCTGTTTTTT.

Regarding this clonotype: Since a much larger clone is just one base distant, this may be a read error. This rearrangement joins TRBV12-3 or TRBV12-4 to TRBJ2-3; 10 bases map to TRBD1. CDR3 length: 14 residues. CDR3 DNA: TGTGCCTGCAGTATCCGGGACAGGGGTGGCACGCAGTATTTT. Translating gives CACSIRDRGGTQYF.

Ten or more counts support this clonotype. The rearrangement joins TRBV29-1 to TRBJ2-7; unclear D gene. Germline CDR1 is SQVTM and CDR2 is ANQGSEA. The CDR3 is 12 amino acids. Trimming took off 4 bases at V and 3 bases at J, with 10 bases between the two ends. CDR3 in amino acids: CSVVRGVYEQYF. The CDR3 bases are TGCAGCGTTGTACGTGGCGTCTACGAGCAGTACTTC.

This clonotype was detected many times. This chain links TRBV7-8 with TRBJ2-7; a weak D match, TRBD1 (6 bases). CDR3 length: 15 amino acids. The germline V gene encodes CDR1 SGHVS and CDR2 FQNEAQ. Trimming shortened V by 0 bases and J by 7 bases, and 16 bases separated the two germline ends. The CDR3 bases are TGTGCCAGCAGCTTAGCGGTGGGGACACCTCAAGAGCAGTACTTC. Protein: CASSLAVGTPQEQYF. Complete variable domain (other parts from reference TRBV7-8 and TRBJ2-7): GAGVSQSPRYKVAKRGQDVALRCDPISGHVSLFWYQQALGQGPEFLTYFQNEAQLDKSGLPSDRFFAERPEGSVSTLKIQRTQQEDSAVYLCASSLAVGTPQEQYFGPGTRLTVT.

This clonotype was recorded many times. The chain recombines TRBV12-3 or TRBV12-4 with TRBJ2-7; the D gene is possibly TRBD1 (5 bases). CDR3 length equals 14 residues. Trimming cost V 6 bases and J 3 bases, with 15 bases left between them. CDR3 in amino acids: CASSRSTGDYEQYF. The CDR3 DNA sequence: TGTGCCAGCAGCCGATCAACAGGAGACTACGAGCAGTACTTC.

This rearrangement joins TRBV14 to TRBJ2-7; tentatively, D is TRBD1 (6 bases). Germline V CDR1 and CDR2: SGHDN, FVKESK. The length of the CDR3 is 15 residues. V lost 0 bases, J lost 0 bases, and 9 bases lay in between. CDR3 sequence: CASSQDPGDSYEQYF. The CDR3 DNA follows: TGTGCCAGCAGCCAAGATCCAGGGGACTCCTACGAGCAGTACTTC.

This clonotype was detected only a few times. The chain recombines TRBV4-2 with TRBJ2-2, with a tentative D call TRBD2 (6 bases). The CDR3 length is 16 residues. Germline CDR1 is LGHNA and CDR2 is YNFKEQ. V shed 4 bases and J shed 0 bases, with 12 bases lying between them. The CDR3 bases are TGTGCCAGCAGCCGGATGGGGGGAGCGAACACCGGGGAGCTGTTTTTT. It codes for CASSRMGGANTGELFF.

In this sample, this clonotype turned up a few times. V gene TRBV7-9 combines with J gene TRBJ1-2, with 8 bases fitting TRBD1. V dropped 1 base and J dropped 6; count of bases not matched to a gene: 4. Germline lookup yields CDR1 SEHNR and CDR2 FQNEAQ (reference sequence). The CDR3 sequence is 14 residues long. In DNA form, the CDR3 reads TGTGCCAGCAGCTTAGGACAGGGGATTCATGGCTACACCTTC. Residues: CASSLGQGIHGYTF.

In this sample, this clonotype turned up a few times. The CDR3 sequence is CASRRLAESTDTQYF. As DNA, the CDR3 is TGCGCCAGCAGGCGGCTAGCGGAGAGCACAGATACGCAGTATTTT. V is TRBV10-2 and J is TRBJ2-3, with TRBD2 identical over 7 bases. The V segment lost 6 bases and the J segment 0 bases; nucleotides outside the gene matches: 6. The CDR3 is 15 amino acids. The germline CDR1 and CDR2 sequences are WSHSY and SAAADI.

This clonotype was counted a few times. V usage is TRBV15 and J usage is TRBJ2-3, with TRBD1 as a possible D gene (6 bases). This CDR3 contains 14 residues. The V gene lost 3 bases and the J gene lost 6 bases, with 13 bases spanning the gap. CDR1 is LNHNV, CDR2 YYDKDF, per germline (reference sequence). The CDR3: CATSRSLGADTQYF. Written as DNA, the CDR3 is TGTGCCACCAGCAGGTCCTTGGGGGCGGATACGCAGTATTTT.

V gene TRBV4-1 combines with J gene TRBJ1-2, with no clear D. This CDR3 comprises 10 residues. Germline V gene data show CDR1 as MGHRA and CDR2 as YSYEKL. The germline V and J ends were trimmed by 3 bases and 7 bases, with 3 bases remaining between them. The CDR3 DNA sequence: TGCGCCAGCAGCCACTCTGGCTACACCTTC. As protein: CASSHSGYTF.

The table lists this clonotype with a few counts. The chain recombines TRBV27 with TRBJ2-1; 9 bases line up with TRBD1. J gave up 6 bases and V 2 bases, and 5 bases lay outside the gene matches. Germline V gene data show CDR1 as MNHEY and CDR2 as SMNVEV (reference sequence). The CDR3 is made up of 15 amino acids. The CDR3 protein is CASSLGTGLFNEQFF. The CDR3 DNA reads as TGTGCCAGCAGTTTAGGGACAGGGCTTTTCAATGAGCAGTTCTTC.

This clonotype has at least ten counts. The chain links TRBV2 to TRBJ2-7; D call uncertain. The germline V and J ends were trimmed by 6 bases and 4 bases, with 7 bases remaining between them. Germline V gene data show CDR1 as SNHLY and CDR2 as FYNNEI. This CDR3 is built from 11 residues. This CDR3 is CASSAGYEQYF. In DNA form, the CDR3 reads TGTGCCAGCAGCGCCGGGTACGAGCAGTACTTC.